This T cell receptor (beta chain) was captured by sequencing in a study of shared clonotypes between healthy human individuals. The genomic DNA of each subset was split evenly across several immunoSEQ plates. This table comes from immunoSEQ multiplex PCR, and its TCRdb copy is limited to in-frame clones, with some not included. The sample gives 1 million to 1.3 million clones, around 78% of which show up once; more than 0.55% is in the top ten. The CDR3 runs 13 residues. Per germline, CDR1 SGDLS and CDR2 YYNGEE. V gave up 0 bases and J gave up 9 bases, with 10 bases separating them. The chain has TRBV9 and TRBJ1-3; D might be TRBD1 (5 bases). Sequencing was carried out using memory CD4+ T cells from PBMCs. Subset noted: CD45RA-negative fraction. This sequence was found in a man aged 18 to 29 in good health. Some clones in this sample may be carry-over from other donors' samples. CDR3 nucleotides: TGTGCCAGCAGCGTAGCCCGGGACGGCACCATATATTTT. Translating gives CASSVARDGTIYF. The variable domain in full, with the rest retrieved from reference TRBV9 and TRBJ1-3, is DSGVTQTPKHLITATGQRVTLRCSPRSGDLSVYWYQQSLDQGLQFLIQYYNGEERAKGNILERFSAQQFPDLHSELNLSSLELGDSALYFCASSVARDGTIYFGEGSWLTVV.